Listed here is a single T cell receptor (beta chain). The data stem from a study of blood T cell repertoires in COVID-19. Overall study: Specimens from acute and convalescent COVID-19 originated in the United States, Italy and Spain.

Original processing notes: The authors estimated nucleated cell counts from reference gene primer amplification. TCRdb's table, derived via immunoSEQ multiplex PCR, lists solely in-frame clones and lacks some. V and J calls and clone size are copied from that table; D and trimming were computed from the DNA. The sample yields around 70,000 clones, roughly 80% seen once. The ends were cut back, 2 bases at V and 3 bases at J, with 9 bases in the middle. The CDR3 is 14 residues long. CDR1 and CDR2 from the germline V gene are SGHRS and YFSETQ. The chain combines TRBV5-1 with TRBJ2-1, with D perhaps matching TRBD1 (6 bases). The clonotype was recovered from a woman aged 60-75 years with acute or convalescent COVID-19. Sequences were obtained from peripheral blood. The CDR3 here is CASSLRQDYNEQFF. The DNA of the CDR3 is TGCGCCAGCAGCTTAAGACAGGACTACAATGAGCAGTTCTTC.